A selection of T cell receptor beta chains follows, all from one sample in a study of vaccination effects on CD4 cells after COVID-19. Antigens for these TCRs are unknown. Assay: immunoSEQ multiplex PCR; the TCRdb copy retains only in-frame clones and omits some. The table includes approximately 40,000 clones, over 60% detected once. The sequencing used CD4+ T cells from PBMCs cultured with a peptide pool, collected before COVID-19 vaccination. Receptors originate from a human donor who had a prior SARS-CoV-2 infection. CDR3s include the opening cysteine and the closing phenylalanine or tryptophan. A D gene is named only where the DNA matches it firmly. A row's size may be missing; if present it is once, few, many or a size class.

size	D	V	J	CDR3
NA	TRBD1	TRBV5-6	TRBJ2-1	CASSLPWTGIYNEQFF
few	NA	TRBV3-1/TRBV3-2	TRBJ1-2	CASSQSTGYSGGYTF
NA	TRBD1	TRBV7-2	TRBJ1-2	CASSPYPGTALGYTF
NA	NA	TRBV3-1/TRBV3-2	TRBJ2-1	CASSQDLRRDNEQFF
once	TRBD1	TRBV4-1	TRBJ1-1	CASSQDWTGTNTEAFF
NA	NA	TRBV5-1	TRBJ2-1	CASSLAGSSYNEQFF
NA	NA	TRBV2	TRBJ2-5	CASSSSRGAGTQYF
NA	NA	TRBV4-2	TRBJ1-3	CASSQVSGVPGNTIYF
once	NA	TRBV10-3	TRBJ1-1	CAISEPYDEAFF
NA	NA	TRBV6-5	TRBJ1-5	CASSYGDDQPQHF
NA	NA	TRBV9	TRBJ1-1	CASSVEGHENTEAFF
NA	NA	TRBV29-1	TRBJ1-1	CSSAREENTEAFF
NA	TRBD1	TRBV7-9	TRBJ2-1	CASSAPGQGYNEQFF
NA	NA	TRBV5-4	TRBJ2-7	CASSLGGASSYEQYF
NA	TRBD1	TRBV6-2/TRBV6-3	TRBJ2-7	CASSYGGRGLSYEQYF
many	NA	TRBV4-1	TRBJ2-7	CASSQVDILTYHEQYF
NA	NA	TRBV2	TRBJ2-3	CASRGGVSTDTQYF
few	NA	TRBV7-9	TRBJ2-3	CASSLVSPWEDTQYF
NA	NA	TRBV18	TRBJ2-3	CASSPDYSDTQYF
NA	TRBD1	TRBV3-1/TRBV3-2	TRBJ2-4	CASSQGPGGWDIQYF
NA	NA	TRBV28	TRBJ1-5	CASSPNTAQSQPQHF
once	NA	TRBV4-3	TRBJ2-4	CASSRSPVGGNIQYF
few	NA	TRBV12-5	TRBJ1-2	CASGLVNQGFDYGYTF
NA	NA	TRBV14	TRBJ2-7	CASSQGLDEQYF
NA	TRBD2	TRBV4-2	TRBJ2-1	CASSQASGRRHNEQFF
NA	NA	TRBV5-1	TRBJ1-4	CASSSAEYGTPDEKLFF
few	NA	TRBV7-9	TRBJ1-3	CASSGTLGGRTGNTIYF
NA	TRBD1	TRBV19	TRBJ1-2	CASSIRQGGSYGYTF
NA	NA	TRBV30	TRBJ2-3	CAWSEVGSSTDTQYF
few	NA	TRBV7-8	TRBJ2-3	CASSPHTQYF
NA	NA	TRBV5-5	TRBJ2-4	CASSLGMGIQYF
NA	NA	TRBV18	TRBJ2-5	CASSPPGQETQYF
NA	NA	TRBV5-1	TRBJ1-6	CASSLEGQKNYNSPLHF
NA	NA	TRBV30	TRBJ1-6	CAWSLGGFNSPLHF
NA	NA	TRBV30	TRBJ2-7	CAWRLHGGREQYF
NA	NA	TRBV7-3	TRBJ2-3	CASSLSPFTDTQYF
NA	NA	TRBV27	TRBJ1-1	CASSSRGIAEAFF
NA	TRBD1	TRBV5-5	TRBJ2-7	CASSLSLPDRGYYEQYF
NA	NA	TRBV5-6	TRBJ2-2	CASSLLTVNTGELFF
NA	NA	TRBV14	TRBJ2-7	CASAGTQFYEQYF
few	NA	TRBV11-2	TRBJ1-4	CASSFNGISEEKLFF
NA	TRBD1	TRBV19	TRBJ1-4	CASSMVGTGATNEKLFF
NA	TRBD1	TRBV2	TRBJ1-2	CASSRDRNYGYTF
few	TRBD1	TRBV5-1	TRBJ1-4	CASSLDRGTEKLFF
NA	TRBD2	TRBV5-8	TRBJ2-1	CASSLLIGTSGYNEQFF
few	TRBD1	TRBV5-8	TRBJ2-3	CASSSYRGITDTQYF
few	NA	TRBV9	TRBJ1-1	CASSGDRMNTEAFF
NA	NA	TRBV11-2	TRBJ2-7	CASSLEDVRALEQYF